The clone carrying this TCR beta chain has just one count. No antigen is known for it. Treatment specified: approximately 9-day PBMC culture with coronavirus spike peptide pools or control peptides (ViraFEST assay). The source of the sample is a study of vaccination and CD4 T cells after COVID-19. Across the whole study: The study enrolled six male and four female convalescents, two of whom were Hispanic. The post-vaccine samples came a median around 75 days after dose two (range 14 to 241).

The Oncomine TCR Beta short-read assay was what sequenced the DNA obtained from cultured CD4+ T cells. It was from cultured CD4+ T cells that genomic DNA was extracted. TCRdb independently ran MiXCR on the PCR reads; one entry per CDR3 protein. The repertoire holds 14,000 to 15,000 distinct CDR3 sequences, with 73% as singletons. Notes on the study in general: Within the convalescent patients, spike mono-reactivity was found in 304 of 307 vaccine-specific clones.

This receptor was obtained from a human donor who had recovered from COVID-19. Material for sequencing was CD4+ T cells from blood, cultured in vitro.

The CDR3 DNA reads TGCAGTGCTAGGCAGGGGGTACAAGAAAAACTGTTTTTT. Its protein product is CSARQGVQEKLFF. The genes are TRBV20-1 and TRBJ1-4; 7 nucleotides align to TRBD1. CDR3 length equals 13 residues. Germline V gives CDR1 DFQATT, CDR2 SNEGSKA (reference sequence). Germline trimming cut 3 bases from V and 8 bases from J; bases unmatched to any gene: 6.